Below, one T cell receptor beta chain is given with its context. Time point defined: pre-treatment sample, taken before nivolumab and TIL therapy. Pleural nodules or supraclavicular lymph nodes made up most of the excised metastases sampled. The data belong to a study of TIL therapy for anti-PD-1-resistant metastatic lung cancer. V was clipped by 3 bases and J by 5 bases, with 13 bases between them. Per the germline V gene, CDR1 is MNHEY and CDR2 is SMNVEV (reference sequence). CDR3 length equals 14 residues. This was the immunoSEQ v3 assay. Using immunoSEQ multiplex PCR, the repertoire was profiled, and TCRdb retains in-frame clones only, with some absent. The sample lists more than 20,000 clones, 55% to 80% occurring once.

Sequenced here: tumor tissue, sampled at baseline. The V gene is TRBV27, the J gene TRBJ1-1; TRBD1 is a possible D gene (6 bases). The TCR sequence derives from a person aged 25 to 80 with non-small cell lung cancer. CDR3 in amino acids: CASSFQGRGTEAFF. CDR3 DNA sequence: TGTGCCAGCAGTTTCCAGGGGAGAGGGACTGAAGCTTTCTTT.